This T cell receptor beta chain was observed in a study of graft-versus-host responses after intestinal transplantation. The V gene lost 2 bases and the J gene lost 0 bases, with 2 bases spanning the gap. The CDR3 extends over 14 amino acids. Germline CDR1 reads MNHEY; CDR2 reads SVGAGI. The table came from immunoSEQ multiplex PCR; TCRdb's copy has only in-frame clones and leaves some out. Among 85,000 to 90,000 clones listed, 83% were seen once. On this clone itself: Its antigen is as yet unknown.

The V gene is TRBV6-5, the J gene TRBJ2-6; D is unresolved. The receptor comes from a human donor who received an intestinal transplant. The sample consisted of unstimulated CD8+ T cells sorted from spleen or lymph node cells, taken before intestinal transplant. The CDR3 DNA is TGTGCCAGCAGTTACAACTCTGGGGCCAACGTCCTGACTTTC. It specifies CASSYNSGANVLTF.